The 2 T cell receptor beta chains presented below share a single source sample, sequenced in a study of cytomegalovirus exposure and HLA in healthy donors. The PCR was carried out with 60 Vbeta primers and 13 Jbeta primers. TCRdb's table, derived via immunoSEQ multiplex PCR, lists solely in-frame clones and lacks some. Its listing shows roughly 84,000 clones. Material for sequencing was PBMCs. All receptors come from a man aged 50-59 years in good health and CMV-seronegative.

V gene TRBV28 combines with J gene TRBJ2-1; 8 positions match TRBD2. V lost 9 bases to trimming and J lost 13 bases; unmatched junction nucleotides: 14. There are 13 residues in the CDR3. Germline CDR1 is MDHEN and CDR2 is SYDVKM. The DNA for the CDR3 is TGTGCCAGTCAGCCGGGGGGGAGGGTTGAACAGTTCTTC. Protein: CASQPGGRVEQFF.

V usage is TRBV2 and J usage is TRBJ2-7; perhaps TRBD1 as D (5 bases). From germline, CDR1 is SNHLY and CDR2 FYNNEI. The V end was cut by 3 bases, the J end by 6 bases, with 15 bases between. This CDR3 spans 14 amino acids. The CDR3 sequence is CASSDPQGRSEQYF. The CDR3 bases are TGTGCCAGCAGTGACCCTCAGGGTCGTTCCGAGCAGTACTTC.